A selection of T cell receptor beta chains follows, all from one sample in a study of blood T cells in healthy people across ages. TCRdb reanalysed the 5' RACE reads using MiXCR and keeps one entry per CDR3 protein. Among 650,000 to 700,000 distinct CDR3 sequences, about 51% were seen once, and the ten largest hold roughly 13%. Sequenced: blood. These receptors were taken from an elderly woman in good health. CDR3s include the opening cysteine and the closing phenylalanine or tryptophan. Part of the rows lack a size; the others show once, few, many or a class for expanded clones.

len: 14; abundance: few; j_gene: TRBJ2-5; v_gene: TRBV5-4; CDR3aa: CASSSDRAQETQYF
len: 15; abundance: once; j_gene: TRBJ2-1; v_gene: TRBV9; CDR3aa: CASSVSSGSYNEQFF
len: 13; abundance: .; j_gene: TRBJ2-5; v_gene: TRBV29-1; CDR3aa: CSVGVGGLETQYF
len: 15; abundance: .; j_gene: TRBJ1-2; v_gene: TRBV20-1; CDR3aa: CSARPATAGGYGYTF
len: 16; abundance: few; j_gene: .; v_gene: TRBV9; CDR3aa: CASSVVPAGGTHEQYF
len: 14; abundance: .; j_gene: TRBJ2-3; v_gene: TRBV11-1; CDR3aa: CASSVRQGPDTQYF
len: 15; abundance: .; j_gene: TRBJ1-2; v_gene: TRBV20-1; CDR3aa: CSAREGVQGNYGYTF
len: 15; abundance: many; j_gene: TRBJ2-7; v_gene: TRBV6-6; CDR3aa: CASSYSGRPSGEQYF
len: 13; abundance: many; j_gene: TRBJ2-6; v_gene: TRBV7-3; CDR3aa: CATRISGANVLTF
len: 16; abundance: few; j_gene: TRBJ1-4; v_gene: TRBV12-3/TRBV12-4; CDR3aa: CASSLGTGTGIEKLFF
len: 12; abundance: .; j_gene: TRBJ1-1; v_gene: TRBV18; CDR3aa: CASSPGGIEAFF
len: 17; abundance: many; j_gene: TRBJ2-6; v_gene: TRBV5-1; CDR3aa: CAIPRHRGKAGANVLTF
len: 16; abundance: .; j_gene: TRBJ1-4; v_gene: TRBV5-6; CDR3aa: CASSLEGLATSEKLFF
len: 14; abundance: .; j_gene: TRBJ1-2; v_gene: TRBV2; CDR3aa: CASSGYRQGDGYTF
len: 15; abundance: .; j_gene: TRBJ2-7; v_gene: TRBV4-1; CDR3aa: CASSHIDVQTYEQYF
len: 12; abundance: many; j_gene: TRBJ2-2; v_gene: TRBV10-3; CDR3aa: CATGQDTGELFF
len: 14; abundance: .; j_gene: TRBJ2-1; v_gene: TRBV30; CDR3aa: CAWRQAGVSNEQFF
len: 11; abundance: many; j_gene: TRBJ2-5; v_gene: TRBV18; CDR3aa: CASSNEETQYF
len: 14; abundance: many; j_gene: TRBJ1-2; v_gene: TRBV9; CDR3aa: CASSIGQGDWGYTF
len: 15; abundance: .; j_gene: TRBJ2-3; v_gene: TRBV4-3; CDR3aa: CASSQAASPTDTQYF
len: 19; abundance: .; j_gene: TRBJ1-1; v_gene: TRBV4-1; CDR3aa: CASSQVAWGQGAAVTEAFF
len: 16; abundance: .; j_gene: .; v_gene: TRBV18; CDR3aa: CASSPLASGTTYEQYF
len: 15; abundance: .; j_gene: TRBJ2-1; v_gene: TRBV6-5; CDR3aa: CASSAPRGGFDEQFF
len: 16; abundance: .; j_gene: TRBJ2-3; v_gene: TRBV4-3; CDR3aa: CASSQAWRADTDTQYF
len: 17; abundance: many; j_gene: TRBJ2-1; v_gene: TRBV24-1; CDR3aa: CATSDRDRGPPSNEQFF
len: 13; abundance: many; j_gene: TRBJ2-1; v_gene: TRBV5-1; CDR3aa: CATRGSSYNEQFF
len: 18; abundance: .; j_gene: TRBJ2-5; v_gene: TRBV5-1; CDR3aa: CASSSKGAPRRYQETQYF
len: 13; abundance: many; j_gene: TRBJ2-1; v_gene: TRBV4-1; CDR3aa: CASSQDVELRQFF
len: 13; abundance: .; j_gene: TRBJ2-7; v_gene: TRBV20-1; CDR3aa: CSARVGVSYEQYF
len: 15; abundance: many; j_gene: TRBJ2-1; v_gene: TRBV5-1; CDR3aa: CASSRGASSYNEQFF
len: 16; abundance: many; j_gene: TRBJ2-7; v_gene: TRBV6-5; CDR3aa: CASSSPRTGKVYEQYF
len: 15; abundance: .; j_gene: TRBJ2-4; v_gene: TRBV28; CDR3aa: CASSPGDGTYNEQYF
len: 11; abundance: many; j_gene: TRBJ2-3; v_gene: TRBV20-1; CDR3aa: CSARQGYTQYF
len: 13; abundance: few; j_gene: TRBJ1-2; v_gene: TRBV27; CDR3aa: CASSVRAEYGYTF
len: 14; abundance: .; j_gene: TRBJ2-2; v_gene: TRBV28; CDR3aa: CASRPRQDTGELFF
len: 15; abundance: .; j_gene: TRBJ2-2; v_gene: TRBV7-3; CDR3aa: CASSPNSANTGELFF
len: 14; abundance: many; j_gene: TRBJ1-4; v_gene: TRBV12-3/TRBV12-4; CDR3aa: CASSSGQGNEKLFF
len: 16; abundance: many; j_gene: TRBJ2-2; v_gene: TRBV6-5; CDR3aa: CASSYWDPENTGELFF
len: 13; abundance: .; j_gene: TRBJ2-7; v_gene: TRBV29-1; CDR3aa: CSAERQGSYEQYF
len: 15; abundance: .; j_gene: TRBJ1-1; v_gene: TRBV3-1; CDR3aa: CACSLTGNEDTEAFF
len: 15; abundance: many; j_gene: TRBJ2-3; v_gene: TRBV10-1; CDR3aa: CASSFGGGSGDTQYF
len: 17; abundance: .; j_gene: TRBJ2-1; v_gene: TRBV6-5; CDR3aa: CASSYPGLAPGYNEQFF
len: 14; abundance: .; j_gene: TRBJ2-3; v_gene: TRBV7-2; CDR3aa: CASSLGSGNGAQYF
len: 15; abundance: .; j_gene: TRBJ2-3; v_gene: TRBV27; CDR3aa: CASRARDSYTDTQYF
len: 17; abundance: few; j_gene: TRBJ2-2; v_gene: TRBV4-2; CDR3aa: CASSQRPGGSSTGELFF
len: 13; abundance: .; j_gene: TRBJ1-1; v_gene: TRBV6-1; CDR3aa: CASSEAPGYEAFF
len: 12; abundance: .; j_gene: TRBJ2-3; v_gene: TRBV28; CDR3aa: CATARGTDTQYF
len: 15; abundance: .; j_gene: TRBJ2-5; v_gene: TRBV5-5; CDR3aa: CASSLSGTVVEEQYF
len: 15; abundance: many; j_gene: TRBJ2-2; v_gene: TRBV28; CDR3aa: CASSLLPRYTGELFF
len: 12; abundance: many; j_gene: TRBJ2-7; v_gene: TRBV6-1; CDR3aa: CASIGRLGEQYF
len: 14; abundance: .; j_gene: .; v_gene: TRBV9; CDR3aa: CASSSGTLSETQYF
len: 14; abundance: few; j_gene: TRBJ2-2; v_gene: TRBV2; CDR3aa: CASVSSGVAGELFF